The 14 T cell receptor beta chains presented below share a single source sample, sequenced in a study of tumor-infiltrating lymphocytes in primary liver carcinoma. The source material, 20-30 mg of unsorted bulk tissue, was used to co-extract RNA and DNA. A primer in the constant region served to generate TCR beta cDNA from 500 to 600 ng of total RNA. Sequencing libraries for TCR beta derived from three nested multiplex PCR rounds that used slightly modified ARM-PCR. The first two PCR rounds, nine to ten cycles each, used TRBV1-TRBV30 forward primers and a C-beta reverse primer. TCRdb reprocessed the multiplex PCR reads with MiXCR, giving one entry per CDR3 protein. The data hold approximately 99,000 distinct CDR3 sequences, with 69% observed a single time. Sequencing was carried out using liver tumor tissue from sampling region 5. Subset given: tumor region T5, tumor centre. These receptors all come from a woman between 55 and 75 years old with primary liver carcinoma and hepatitis B virus infection.

In regard to this clonotype: One end of the junction fails to match germline, which may point to a read error. This chain uses TRBV28 with TRBJ2-1; 7 nucleotides line up with TRBD2. Germline V lookup: CDR1 MDHEN, CDR2 SYDVKM. The CDR3 sequence is 16 residues long. CDR3: CASSLSAGSFYNEQLF. DNA of the CDR3: TGTGCCAGCAGTTTATCAGCGGGAAGCTTTTACAATGAGCAGTTATTC.

This clonotype was detected only a few times. This sequence may be a read error, since a much larger clone differs from it by one base. This CDR3 fails to terminate in the conserved phenylalanine or tryptophan, so it likely reflects a read error. The limits of the CDR3 on the DNA are not certain, so only TCRdb's listed CDR3 is given. The V call is TRBV7-9, the J call TRBJ2-7. The germline gives CDR1 SEHNR, CDR2 FQNEAQ (reference sequence). Termini included, the CDR3 measures 13 amino acids. CDR3 amino acids: CASSLSQLYQQYL.

This clonotype came up once. Possible read error: a much larger clone is one base away. The chain combines TRBV28 with TRBJ2-7; D perhaps matches TRBD1 (6 bases). Trimming removed 8 bases at V and 3 bases at J, with 14 bases between. Germline V gives CDR1 MDHEN, CDR2 SYDVKM. This CDR3 region has 13 residues. CDR3 loop: CASLGRQDYEQYF. CDR3 DNA: TGTGCCAGCTTAGGCCGACAGGACTACGAGCAGTACTTC. Using reference TRBV28 and TRBJ2-7 for the parts outside the CDR3, the full variable domain is DVKVTQSSRYLVKRTGEKVFLECVQDMDHENMFWYRQDPGLGLRLIYFSYDVKMKEKGDIPEGYSVSREKKERFSLILESASTNQTSMYLCASLGRQDYEQYFGPGTRLTVT.

This clonotype was counted ten times or more. The V call is TRBV7-8, the J call TRBJ1-6; D remains unclear. The V gene's germline CDR1 is SGHVS and CDR2 FQNEAQ. The CDR3 runs 16 residues. V lost 1 base and J 6 bases, leaving 13 bases between the germline ends. The CDR3 loop reads CASSLVAGTFNSPLHF. DNA of the CDR3: TGTGCCAGCAGCTTAGTGGCAGGAACCTTTAATTCACCCCTCCACTTT.

In the case of this clonotype: One end of the junction is discordant with germline, which a read error may explain. The chain has TRBV29-1 and TRBJ2-5; 10 nucleotides line up with TRBD1. Germline CDR1 reads SQVTM; CDR2 reads ANQGSEA. The CDR3 is made up of 15 amino acids. Here the CDR3 reads CNVGSWTGGLETQYF. The CDR3 nucleotides are TGCAACGTTGGCTCCTGGACAGGGGGATTGGAGACCCAGTACTTC.

This clonotype was recorded a few times. This may stem from a read error, because a much larger clone lies one nucleotide away. V gene TRBV2 combines with J gene TRBJ2-7; 13 nucleotides line up with TRBD2. This CDR3 comprises 14 residues. V shed 5 bases and J 3 bases; nucleotides not matched to a gene: 1. CDR1 is SNHLY, CDR2 FYNNEI, per germline. Here the CDR3 DNA reads TGTGCCAGCAGTTGGACTAGCGGGGGCTACGAGCAGTACTTC. Translated, it gives CASSWTSGGYEQYF.

The chain has TRBV6-6 and TRBJ2-1; TRBD2 aligns across 7 bases. Trimming at V came to 11 bases and at J to 9 bases, leaving 13 bases not matched to a gene. The CDR3 covers 13 residues. Looked up from germline, CDR1 is MNHNY and CDR2 is SVGAGI (reference sequence). The CDR3 region has the DNA TGTGCCTCACGTCCTCTGGGGGGGGGTGAGCAGTTCTTC. Residues: CASRPLGGGEQFF.

The V gene is TRBV5-1, the J gene TRBJ2-1; TRBD1 agrees at 9 bases. In germline, CDR1 is SGHRS, CDR2 YFSETQ. CDR3 length: 16 residues. The trim removed 4 bases at V and 6 bases at J, leaving 11 bases unmatched. DNA for the CDR3: TGCGCCAGCAGCCTCCAAACAGGGGGCGTAACCAATGAGCAGTTCTTC. This gives the protein CASSLQTGGVTNEQFF.

As to this clonotype: Mismatch with germline at one junction end may stem from a read error. The V call is TRBV11-3, the J call TRBJ2-3; TRBD2 might be the D (5 bases). The V gene's germline CDR1 is SGHNT and CDR2 YENEEA. This CDR3 has 14 amino acids. CDR3 sequence reads: CASSFRTGTDTHYF. The CDR3 DNA reads TGTGCCAGCAGCTTCAGGACTGGCACAGATACGCACTACTTT.

With respect to this clonotype: This may be a read error: a much more frequent sequence differs by one nucleotide. This chain links TRBV5-4 with TRBJ2-7; the match to TRBD2 covers 10 bases. CDR1 and CDR2 (germline): SGHNT, YYREEE (reference sequence). V lost 9 bases and J lost 1; bases outside the gene matches: 7. This CDR3 has 14 residues. CDR3 in DNA: TGTGCCACCCGGGCTAGCGGGAGATCCTACGAGCAGTACTTC. The encoded protein is CATRASGRSYEQYF.

A note on this clonotype: Germline and junction disagree at one end, which may indicate a read error. The chain uses TRBV6-5 and TRBJ2-7; D might be TRBD1 (5 bases). The CDR3 spans 15 residues. The V gene's germline CDR1 is MNHEY and CDR2 SVGAGI. The CDR3 spells CASSYFAGSSYEQYF. The CDR3 nucleotides read TGTGCCAGCAGTTACTTCGCAGGGTCCTCCTACGAACAGTACTTC.

This clonotype occurred a few times. The genes are TRBV28 and TRBJ1-2; the match to TRBD1 covers 7 bases. The CDR3 consists of 14 residues. The V segment lost 6 bases and the J segment 2 bases; nucleotides outside the gene matches: 6. CDR1 is MDHEN, CDR2 SYDVKM, per germline. CDR3 nucleotides: TGTGCCAGCAGAAGAGACAGGGTCAACTATGGCTACACCTTC. Encoded protein: CASRRDRVNYGYTF.

The rearrangement uses TRBV28 and TRBJ2-2, with unresolved D. Trimming removed 5 bases from V and 9 bases from J, with 16 bases in between. The CDR3 is made up of 14 amino acids. Germline values: CDR1 MDHEN, CDR2 SYDVKM. CDR3 region: CASSLGSSAWELFF. DNA of the CDR3: TGTGCCAGCAGTCTTGGATCGTCGGCCTGGGAGCTGTTTTTT.

This clonotype has ten or more counts. The V call is TRBV6-1, the J call TRBJ2-1; D is undetermined. Trimming shortened V by 9 bases and J by 4 bases, and 16 bases separated the two germline ends. CDR1 MNHNS and CDR2 SASEGT come from the germline V gene. This CDR3 region has 14 residues. CDR3 nucleotides: TGTGCCAGTACTTTACAGACCCGATACAATGAGCAGTTCTTC. Its protein is CASTLQTRYNEQFF.